Below are 16 T cell receptor beta chains sequenced from a single sample in a study of a mutant IDH1 vaccine in newly diagnosed glioma. Their antigens are not known. TCRdb's copy holds only in-frame clones and misses some; the assay was immunoSEQ multiplex PCR. The table lists about 60,000 clones, roughly 84% of them singletons, with over 3.5% in the top ten. Time point defined: week 35, safety follow-up. One vaccine dose held 300 ug of mutant IDH1 20-mer peptide and came with topical imiquimod. The sequenced sample was PBMCs, obtained from a glioma patient whose treatment included an IDH1 peptide vaccine. These TCRs come from a young man with glioma.

V and J are TRBV13 and TRBJ1-6, with unresolved D. Looked up from germline, CDR1 is PRHDT and CDR2 is FYEKMQ (reference sequence). This CDR3 comprises 15 residues. Trimming removed 0 bases from V and 10 bases from J, with 13 bases in between. The DNA of the CDR3 is TGTGCCAGCAGCTTAGGTTTCGGGCCTGGCTCACCCCTCCACTTT. The encoded protein is CASSLGFGPGSPLHF.

The J gene is TRBJ2-7, the V gene TRBV5-1, with 14 bases lining up with TRBD2. Germline CDR1 SGHRS, CDR2 YFSETQ. After removal of 4 bases from V and 2 bases from J, the junction contained 2 bases not matched to a gene. This CDR3 is built from 15 residues. The CDR3 coding sequence is TGCGCCAGCAGCCCGGGACTAGCGGGGGCCTACGAGCAGTACTTC. Translated, it gives CASSPGLAGAYEQYF.

With regard to this clone: The conserved phenylalanine or tryptophan is not found at the CDR3 terminus, so this likely reflects a read error. The DNA is left out, because the CDR3 cannot be placed on it with certainty; the CDR3 is given as TCRdb lists it. The chain combines TRBV21-1 with TRBJ2-7; TRBD1 was called by the table and not checked on the DNA. TRBV21-1 is designated a pseudogene. Both ends counted, the CDR3 spans 16 residues. CDR3 loop: CASSKGETVKTYEQYL.

The rearrangement links TRBV14 to TRBJ1-1; D unresolved. Per germline, CDR1 SGHDN and CDR2 FVKESK. The CDR3 contains 16 residues. V lost 0 bases and J lost 2, with 13 bases in between. The CDR3 bases are TGTGCCAGCAGCCAAGATAGGAGGACTTACAACACTGAAGCTTTCTTT. It yields the protein CASSQDRRTYNTEAFF.

The chain recombines TRBV19 with TRBJ1-2; D is ambiguous. V lost 5 bases and J 8 bases, leaving 9 bases between the germline ends. Germline V gene sequence: CDR1 LNHDA, CDR2 SQIVND (reference sequence). The CDR3 loop spans 11 amino acids. CDR3 in amino acids: CASSPGEGYTF. The DNA for the CDR3 is TGTGCCAGTAGTCCCGGAGAAGGCTACACCTTC.

V and J are TRBV6-5 and TRBJ1-1, with a weak D call TRBD1 (6 bases). The CDR3 covers 15 residues. Trimming stripped 6 bases from V and 1 base from J, with 15 bases between. From germline, CDR1 is MNHEY and CDR2 SVGAGI. CDR3 protein: CASRPRQDTNTEAFF. The DNA of the CDR3 is TGTGCCAGCAGACCTAGACAGGATACGAACACTGAAGCTTTCTTT.

The gene calls are TRBV10-3 and TRBJ2-4; 8 bases agree with TRBD2. Germline V gene lookup returns CDR1 ENHRY and CDR2 SYGVKD. The CDR3 is 21 residues long. Trimming cost V 2 bases and J 2 bases; bases outside gene matches: 20. This chain's CDR3 is CAISEKPVVAGIQSTKNIQYF. CDR3 nucleotide sequence: TGTGCCATCAGTGAGAAGCCCGTAGTAGCGGGGATCCAATCAACCAAAAACATTCAGTACTTC.

The rearrangement uses TRBV15 and TRBJ1-5, with D maybe TRBD1 (6 bases). V gave up 3 bases and J gave up 11 bases, with 11 bases separating them. The CDR3 is made up of 12 amino acids. Per germline, CDR1 LNHNV and CDR2 YYDKDF (reference sequence). The CDR3 is CATSREGGTQHF. The CDR3 bases are TGTGCCACCAGCAGGGAGGGGGGGACCCAGCATTTT.

This clone was seen a single time. The chain recombines TRBV27 with TRBJ2-3; maybe TRBD1 (5 bases). The CDR3 sequence is 14 residues long. Trimming stripped 5 bases from V and 2 bases from J, with 11 bases between. Per germline, CDR1 MNHEY and CDR2 SMNVEV (reference sequence). The CDR3 loop reads CASSRAGYTDTQYF. CDR3 bases: TGTGCCAGCAGTCGCGCAGGGTACACAGATACGCAGTATTTT.

The chain has TRBV10-3 and TRBJ2-7; the D gene is possibly TRBD2 (5 bases). The CDR3 totals 13 residues. Trimming removed 0 bases from V and 5 bases from J, with 8 bases in between. Per germline, CDR1 ENHRY and CDR2 SYGVKD. The CDR3 nucleotides are TGTGCCATCAGTGAGTCCTCCGGGAACGAGCAGTACTTC. This translates into CAISESSGNEQYF.

This clone occurred a few times. The rearrangement uses TRBV7-6 and TRBJ1-1; the match to TRBD1 covers 10 bases. Germline V gene sequence: CDR1 SGHVS, CDR2 FNYEAQ. Germline trimming cut 1 base from V and 8 bases from J; bases unmatched to any gene: 7. This CDR3 is built from 15 residues. This CDR3 reads CASSLEDRGYSEAFF. CDR3 DNA: TGTGCCAGCAGCTTAGAGGACAGGGGGTATTCGGAAGCTTTCTTT.

This clone was seen more than once but under ten times. The V and J genes are TRBV4-2 and TRBJ2-3, with TRBD1 matching 9 bases. The germline gives CDR1 LGHNA, CDR2 YNFKEQ. The V gene end was trimmed by 0 bases and the J gene end by 3 bases; junction bases not matched to a gene: 4. The CDR3 length is 16 residues. The CDR3 region is CASSQDGTGRTDTQYF. In nucleotides, the CDR3 is TGTGCCAGCAGCCAAGATGGGACAGGGCGGACAGATACGCAGTATTTT.

CDR3 loop: CASSFRAGGPDEQFF. DNA for the CDR3: TGTGCCAGCAGTTTTCGCGCGGGGGGGCCCGATGAGCAGTTCTTC. V usage is TRBV6-1 and J usage is TRBJ2-1; 9 bases line up with TRBD2. This CDR3 has 15 residues. J lost 8 bases, V lost 5 bases, and 10 bases had no gene match. In germline, CDR1 is MNHNS, CDR2 SASEGT.

V and J are TRBV5-1 and TRBJ1-4, with unresolved D. CDR1 and CDR2 (germline): SGHRS, YFSETQ. Trimming took 4 bases from V and 3 from J, leaving 7 bases between them. The CDR3 has 13 residues. Here the CDR3 DNA reads TGCGCCAGCAGCCCCGGGGCTAATGAAAAACTGTTTTTT. Translated: CASSPGANEKLFF.

This chain connects TRBV5-5 to TRBJ2-6; D remains unclear. The germline V gene has CDR1 SGHKS and CDR2 YYEKEE (reference sequence). V lost 2 bases and J 0 bases, leaving 15 bases between the germline ends. This CDR3 spans 18 amino acids. The DNA for the CDR3 is TGTGCCAGCAGCTTTACTTCTTTTGGGATCTCTGGGGCCAACGTCCTGACTTTC. This translates into CASSFTSFGISGANVLTF. The full variable domain, with the rest looked up from reference TRBV5-5 and TRBJ2-6, is DAGVTQSPTHLIKTRGQQVTLRCSPISGHKSVSWYQQVLGQGPQFIFQYYEKEERGRGNFPDRFSARQFPNYSSELNVNALLLGDSALYLCASSFTSFGISGANVLTFGAGSRLTVL.

The chain recombines TRBV5-1 with TRBJ2-7, with D possibly matching TRBD1 (6 bases). This CDR3 spans 15 amino acids. V lost 4 bases and J 1 base, leaving 15 bases between the germline ends. Germline lookup yields CDR1 SGHRS and CDR2 YFSETQ. The CDR3 sequence: CASSRILTGSYEQYF. The DNA for the CDR3 is TGCGCCAGCAGCCGGATATTGACAGGATCCTACGAGCAGTACTTC.